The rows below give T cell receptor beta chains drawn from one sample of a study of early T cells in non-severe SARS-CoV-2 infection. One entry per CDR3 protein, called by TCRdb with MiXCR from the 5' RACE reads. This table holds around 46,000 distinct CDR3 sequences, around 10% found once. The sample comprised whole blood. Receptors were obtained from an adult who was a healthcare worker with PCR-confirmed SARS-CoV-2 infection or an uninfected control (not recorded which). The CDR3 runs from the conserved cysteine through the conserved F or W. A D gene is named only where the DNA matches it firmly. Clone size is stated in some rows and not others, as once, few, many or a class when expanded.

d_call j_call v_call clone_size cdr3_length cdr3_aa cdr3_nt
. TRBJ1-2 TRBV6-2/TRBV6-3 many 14 CATKKQELRTGYTF TGTGCCACCAAAAAACAGGAACTTCGCACCGGCTACACCTTC
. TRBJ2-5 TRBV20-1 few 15 CSARFRQETQETQYF TGCAGTGCTAGATTCCGACAGGAGACCCAAGAGACCCAGTACTTC
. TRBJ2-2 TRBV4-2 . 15 CASSQLSRASGELFF TGTGCCAGCAGCCAACTCTCTAGGGCGTCCGGGGAGCTGTTTTTT
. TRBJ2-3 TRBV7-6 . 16 CASSSPLGSETDTQYF TGTGCCAGCAGCTCACCGTTGGGTAGCGAGACAGATACGCAGTATTTT
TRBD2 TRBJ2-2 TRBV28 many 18 CAISHILAGGMNTGELFF TGTGCCATCTCCCATATACTAGCGGGAGGGATGAACACCGGGGAGCTGTTTTTT
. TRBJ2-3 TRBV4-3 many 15 CASSQESEGPDTQYF TGCGCCAGCAGCCAAGAAAGTGAGGGCCCGGATACGCAGTATTTT
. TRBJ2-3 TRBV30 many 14 CAWSSGEGADTQYF TGTGCCTGGAGTTCGGGGGAGGGGGCAGATACGCAGTATTTT
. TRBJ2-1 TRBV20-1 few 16 CSASRTVRSSYNEQFF TGCAGTGCTTCTCGGACCGTCCGTAGCTCCTACAATGAGCAGTTCTTC
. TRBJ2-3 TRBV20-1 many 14 CSAEGAGGTDTQYF TGCAGTGCAGAAGGAGCTGGGGGCACAGATACGCAGTATTTT
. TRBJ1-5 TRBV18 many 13 CASSPGHNQPQHF TGTGCCAGCTCACCGGGACATAATCAGCCCCAGCATTTT
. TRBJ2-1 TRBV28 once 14 CASSRLSSYNEQFF TGTGCCAGCAGTCGACTCAGCTCCTACAATGAGCAGTTCTTC
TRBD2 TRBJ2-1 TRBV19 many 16 CASSIAGGVVANEQFF TGTGCCAGTAGTATAGCGGGAGGTGTCGTAGCGAATGAGCAGTTCTTC
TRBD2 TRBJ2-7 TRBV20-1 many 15 CSASRPSGGNYEQYF TGCAGTGCTAGCCGACCTAGCGGGGGAAACTACGAGCAGTACTTC
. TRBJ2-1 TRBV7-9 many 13 CASSLGSSDEQFF TGTGCCAGCAGCTTAGGTTCCTCCGATGAGCAGTTCTTC
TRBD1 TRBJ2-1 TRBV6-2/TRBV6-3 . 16 CASSYPPGQGYNEQFF TGTGCCAGCAGTTACCCTCCGGGACAGGGCTACAATGAGCAGTTCTTC
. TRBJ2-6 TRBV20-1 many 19 CSARDPGAGALSGANVLTF TGCAGTGCTAGAGATCCCGGGGCGGGGGCGCTCTCTGGGGCCAACGTCCTGACTTTC
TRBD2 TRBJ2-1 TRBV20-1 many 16 CSARVLAGGPNNEQFF TGCAGTGCCAGGGTATTAGCGGGAGGGCCCAACAATGAGCAGTTCTTC
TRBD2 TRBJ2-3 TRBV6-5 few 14 CASASGSQADTQYF TGTGCCAGTGCGAGCGGGAGTCAGGCAGATACGCAGTATTTT
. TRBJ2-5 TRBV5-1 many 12 CASSFSEETQYF TGCGCCAGCAGCTTTTCGGAAGAGACCCAGTACTTC
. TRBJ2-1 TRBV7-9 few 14 CASSLVVGSNEQFF TGTGCCAGCAGCTTAGTTGTGGGGAGCAATGAGCAGTTCTTC
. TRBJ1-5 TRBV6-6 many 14 CASSDRQDNQPQHF TGTGCCAGCAGTGATCGACAGGACAATCAGCCCCAGCATTTT
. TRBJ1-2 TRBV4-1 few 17 CASSQDREGPTNYGYTF TGCGCCAGCAGCCAAGATCGAGAGGGGCCGACTAACTATGGCTACACCTTC
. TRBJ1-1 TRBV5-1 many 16 CASNRRSMGTGTEAFF TGCGCCAGCAACCGGAGATCGATGGGGACCGGGACTGAAGCTTTCTTT
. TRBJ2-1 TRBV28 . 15 CASSKERESYNEQFF TGTGCCAGCAGCAAAGAGCGAGAGTCCTACAATGAGCAGTTCTTC
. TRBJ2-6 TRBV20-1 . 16 CSARLGRVSGANVLTF TGCAGTGCTCGACTAGGACGCGTCTCTGGGGCCAACGTCCTGACTTTC
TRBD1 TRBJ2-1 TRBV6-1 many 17 CASRRDRGGFSYNEQFF TGTGCCAGCAGACGAGACAGGGGAGGATTCTCCTACAATGAGCAGTTCTTC
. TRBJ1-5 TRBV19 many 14 CASSAGTFNQPQHF TGTGCCAGTAGTGCGGGCACTTTCAATCAGCCCCAGCATTTT
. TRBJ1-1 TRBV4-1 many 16 CASSQGAEVGYTEAFF TGCGCCAGCAGCCAAGGGGCCGAGGTCGGGTACACTGAAGCTTTCTTT
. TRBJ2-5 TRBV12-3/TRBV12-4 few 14 CASSLRGGQETQYF TGTGCCAGCAGTTTAAGGGGGGGGCAAGAGACCCAGTACTTC
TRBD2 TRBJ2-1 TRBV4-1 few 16 CASSSPLAGAYNEQFF TGCGCCAGCAGCTCTCCACTAGCGGGAGCTTACAATGAGCAGTTCTTC
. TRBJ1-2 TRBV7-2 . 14 CASSPAPKNYGYTF TGTGCCAGCAGCCCCGCCCCGAAAAACTATGGCTACACCTTC
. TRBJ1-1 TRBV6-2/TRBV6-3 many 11 CASSSWGEAFF TGTGCCAGCAGTTCCTGGGGGGAAGCTTTCTTT
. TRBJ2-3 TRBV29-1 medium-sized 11 CSVDSGDTQYF TGCAGCGTTGATTCGGGAGATACGCAGTATTTT
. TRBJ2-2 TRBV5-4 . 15 CASSLGGLLTGELFF TGTGCCAGCAGCTTGGGGGGACTTCTCACCGGGGAGCTGTTTTTT
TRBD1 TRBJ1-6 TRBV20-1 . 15 CSASAGTGRISPLHF TGCAGTGCTAGTGCGGGGACAGGGAGAATTTCACCCCTCCACTTT
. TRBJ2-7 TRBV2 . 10 CASKSGEQYF TGTGCCAGCAAATCGGGGGAGCAGTACTTC
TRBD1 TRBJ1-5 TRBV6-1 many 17 CASRGGQGPYSNQPQHF TGTGCCAGCAGAGGAGGACAGGGCCCGTATAGCAATCAGCCCCAGCATTTT
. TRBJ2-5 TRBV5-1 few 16 CASSLRSMTQGYTQYF TGCGCCAGCAGCCTGCGGTCCATGACGCAAGGGTACACCCAGTACTTC
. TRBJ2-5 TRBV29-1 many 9 CSGRETQYF TGCAGCGGGCGAGAGACCCAGTACTTC
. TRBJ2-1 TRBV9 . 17 CASSPGNTRSSYNEQFF TGTGCCAGCAGCCCAGGTAACACTCGAAGCTCCTACAATGAGCAGTTCTTC
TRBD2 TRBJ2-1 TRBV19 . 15 CASSWLAGGLNEQFF TGTGCCAGTAGTTGGCTAGCGGGAGGCCTCAATGAGCAGTTCTTC
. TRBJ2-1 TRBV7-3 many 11 CASSPRNEQFF TGTGCCAGCAGCCCCCGGAATGAGCAGTTCTTC
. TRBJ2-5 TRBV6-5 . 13 CASREGFGQTQYF TGTGCCAGCAGGGAGGGATTCGGGCAGACCCAGTACTTC
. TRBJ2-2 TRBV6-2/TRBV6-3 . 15 CASRKTATNTGELFF TGTGCCAGCAGGAAGACAGCGACGAACACCGGGGAGCTGTTTTTT
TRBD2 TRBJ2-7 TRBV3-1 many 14 CASTPGAGGGEQYF TGTGCCAGCACCCCGGGGGCGGGAGGTGGCGAGCAGTACTTC
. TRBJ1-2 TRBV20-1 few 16 CSASQGPSASNYGYTF TGCAGTGCTTCACAGGGTCCCTCAGCTTCTAACTATGGCTACACCTTC
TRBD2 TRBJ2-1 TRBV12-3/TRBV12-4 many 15 CASSKGLAVNNEQFF TGTGCCAGCAGCAAGGGACTAGCGGTCAACAATGAGCAGTTCTTC
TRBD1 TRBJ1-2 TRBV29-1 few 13 CSAGDSGTYGYTF TGCAGCGCCGGGGACAGCGGGACCTATGGCTACACCTTC